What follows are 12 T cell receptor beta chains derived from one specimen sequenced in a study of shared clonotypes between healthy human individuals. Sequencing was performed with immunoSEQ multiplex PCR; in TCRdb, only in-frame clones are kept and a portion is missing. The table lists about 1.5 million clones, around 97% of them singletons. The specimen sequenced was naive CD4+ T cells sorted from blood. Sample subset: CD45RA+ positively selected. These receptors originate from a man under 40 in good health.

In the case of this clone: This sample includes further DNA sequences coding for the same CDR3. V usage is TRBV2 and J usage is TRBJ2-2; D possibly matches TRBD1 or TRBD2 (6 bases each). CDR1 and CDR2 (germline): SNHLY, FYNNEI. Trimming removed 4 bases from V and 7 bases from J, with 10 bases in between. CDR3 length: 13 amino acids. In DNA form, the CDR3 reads TGTGCCAGCAGTGTTGAGGGGGGCGGGGAGCTGTTTTTT. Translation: CASSVEGGGELFF.

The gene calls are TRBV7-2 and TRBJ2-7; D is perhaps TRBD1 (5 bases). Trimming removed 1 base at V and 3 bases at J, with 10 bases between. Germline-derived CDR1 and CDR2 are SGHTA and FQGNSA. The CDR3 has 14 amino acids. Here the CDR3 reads CASSLESGNYEQYF. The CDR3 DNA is TGTGCCAGCAGCTTAGAGTCAGGGAACTACGAGCAGTACTTC. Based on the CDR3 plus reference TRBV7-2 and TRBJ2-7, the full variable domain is GAGVSQSPSNKVTEKGKDVELRCDPISGHTALYWYRQSLGQGLEFLIYFQGNSAPDKSGLPSDRFSAERTGGSVSTLTIQRTQQEDSAVYLCASSLESGNYEQYFGPGTRLTVT.

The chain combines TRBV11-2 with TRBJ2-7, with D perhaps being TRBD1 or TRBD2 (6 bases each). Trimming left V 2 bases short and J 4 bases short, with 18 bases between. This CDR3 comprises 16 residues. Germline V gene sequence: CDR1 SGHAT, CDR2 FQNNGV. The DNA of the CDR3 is TGTGCCAGCAGCTTAAGCCGGGGGCTAGTAGAGTACGAGCAGTACTTC. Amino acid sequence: CASSLSRGLVEYEQYF.

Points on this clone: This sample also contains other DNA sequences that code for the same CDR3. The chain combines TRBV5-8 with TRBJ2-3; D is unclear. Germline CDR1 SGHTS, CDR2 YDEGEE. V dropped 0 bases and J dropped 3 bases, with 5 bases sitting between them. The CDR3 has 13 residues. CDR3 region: CASSLVGTDTQYF. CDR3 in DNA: TGTGCCAGCAGCTTGGTCGGGACAGATACGCAGTATTTT.

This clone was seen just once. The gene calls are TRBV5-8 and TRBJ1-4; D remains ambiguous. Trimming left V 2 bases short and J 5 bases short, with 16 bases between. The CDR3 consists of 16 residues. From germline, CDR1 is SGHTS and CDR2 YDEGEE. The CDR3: CASSFFSGSINEKLFF. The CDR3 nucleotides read TGTGCCAGCAGCTTTTTTTCTGGGAGCATAAATGAAAAACTGTTTTTT.

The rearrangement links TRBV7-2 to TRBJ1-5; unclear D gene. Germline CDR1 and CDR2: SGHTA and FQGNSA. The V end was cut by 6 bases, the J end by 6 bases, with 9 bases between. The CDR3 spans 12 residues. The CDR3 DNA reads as TGTGCCAGCAGTTTTGTGGGTCAGCCCCAGCATTTT. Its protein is CASSFVGQPQHF.

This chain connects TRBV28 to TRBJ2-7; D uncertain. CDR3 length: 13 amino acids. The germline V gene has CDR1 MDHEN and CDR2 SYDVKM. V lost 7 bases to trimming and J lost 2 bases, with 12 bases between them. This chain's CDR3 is CASTPVLAYEQYF. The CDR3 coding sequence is TGTGCCAGCACACCGGTCCTTGCCTACGAGCAGTACTTC.

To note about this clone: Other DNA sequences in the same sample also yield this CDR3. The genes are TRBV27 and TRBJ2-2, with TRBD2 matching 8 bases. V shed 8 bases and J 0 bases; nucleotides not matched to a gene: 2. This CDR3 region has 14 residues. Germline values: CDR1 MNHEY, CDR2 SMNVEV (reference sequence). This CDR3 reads CASRGLANTGELFF. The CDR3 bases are TGTGCCAGCCGGGGACTAGCGAACACCGGGGAGCTGTTTTTT.

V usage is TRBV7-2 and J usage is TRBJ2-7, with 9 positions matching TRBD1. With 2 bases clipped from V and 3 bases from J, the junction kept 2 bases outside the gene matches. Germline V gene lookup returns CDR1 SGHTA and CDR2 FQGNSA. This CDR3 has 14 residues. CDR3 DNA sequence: TGTGCCAGCAGCTTAAGACAGGGGGTCTACGAGCAGTACTTC. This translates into CASSLRQGVYEQYF.

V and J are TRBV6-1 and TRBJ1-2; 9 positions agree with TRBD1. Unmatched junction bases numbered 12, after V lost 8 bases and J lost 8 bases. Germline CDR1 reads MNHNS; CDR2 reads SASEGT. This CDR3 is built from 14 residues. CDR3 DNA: TGTGCCAGCGCTACCGGGACAGGGACATTAGGCTACACCTTC. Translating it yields CASATGTGTLGYTF.

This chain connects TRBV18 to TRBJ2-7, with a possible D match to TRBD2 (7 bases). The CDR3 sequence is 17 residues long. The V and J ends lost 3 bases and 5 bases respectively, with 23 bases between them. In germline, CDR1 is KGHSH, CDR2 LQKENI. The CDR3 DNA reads TGTGCCAGCTCACCGGTAGGGGCGGGGGCGAAGGCCCACGAGCAGTACTTC. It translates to CASSPVGAGAKAHEQYF.

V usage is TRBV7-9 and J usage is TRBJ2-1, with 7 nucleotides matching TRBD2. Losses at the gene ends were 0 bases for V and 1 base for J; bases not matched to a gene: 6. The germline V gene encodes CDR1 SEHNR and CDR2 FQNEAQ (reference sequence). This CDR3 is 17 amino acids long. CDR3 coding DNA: TGTGCCAGCAGCTTAGCGCGAGCGGGACCATCCTACAATGAGCAGTTCTTC. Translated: CASSLARAGPSYNEQFF.